Following are 27 T cell receptor beta chains from one sample sequenced in a study of PD-L1 blockade in urothelial cancer. TCRdb keeps only in-frame clones here, not all; method: immunoSEQ multiplex PCR. The sample has 30,000 to 40,000 clones, 84% seen once. As for time point: pretreatment peripheral blood. Sequenced here: PBMCs, sampled around atezolizumab (anti-PD-L1) treatment. Receptors were obtained from a man in his 60s with urothelial cancer.

The gene calls are TRBV20-1 and TRBJ1-1; D is unclear. CDR1 is DFQATT, CDR2 SNEGSKA, per germline (reference sequence). The CDR3 extends over 10 amino acids. The germline V and J ends were trimmed by 1 base and 6 bases, with 3 bases remaining between them. CDR3 region: CSARGPEAFF. The CDR3 bases are TGCAGTGCTAGAGGGCCTGAAGCTTTCTTT.

This chain joins TRBV12-5 and TRBJ2-5; 8 bases align to TRBD2. V gave up 6 bases and J gave up 4 bases; unmatched junction bases: 16. The CDR3 length is 17 residues. The V gene's germline CDR1 is LGHNT and CDR2 FRNRAP. CDR3 loop: CASGVGSSGTRGETQYF. DNA of the CDR3: TGTGCTAGTGGCGTGGGGAGTAGCGGGACACGGGGAGAGACCCAGTACTTC.

This clone was observed a handful of times. The gene calls are TRBV29-1 and TRBJ2-5, with TRBD1 matching 8 bases. Looked up from germline, CDR1 is SQVTM and CDR2 is ANQGSEA. The CDR3 extends over 14 amino acids. V was pared by 3 bases and J by 4 bases, with 7 bases of the junction left unmatched. CDR3 protein: CSVDPDRGPETQYF. CDR3 sequence (DNA): TGCAGCGTTGACCCCGACAGGGGTCCAGAGACCCAGTACTTC.

The V gene is TRBV5-1, the J gene TRBJ1-2; 7 positions match TRBD1. This CDR3 spans 15 amino acids. V lost 1 base, J lost 1 base, and 4 bases stayed unmatched. Per germline, CDR1 SGHRS and CDR2 YFSETQ. CDR3 nucleotide sequence: TGCGCCAGCAGCTTGATCGCAGGGGGTAACTATGGCTACACCTTC. As protein: CASSLIAGGNYGYTF.

This clone was picked up one time. The chain links TRBV11-2 to TRBJ2-2, with 7 bases matching TRBD2. After removal of 7 bases from V and 6 bases from J, the junction contained 5 bases not matched to a gene. This CDR3 has 13 amino acids. CDR1 and CDR2 from the germline V gene are SGHAT and FQNNGV. As DNA, the CDR3 is TGTGCCAGCACCCTGAGCGGGGCCGGGGAGCTGTTTTTT. Translating gives CASTLSGAGELFF. Based on the CDR3 plus reference TRBV11-2 and TRBJ2-2, the full variable domain is EAGVAQSPRYKIIEKRQSVAFWCNPISGHATLYWYQQILGQGPKLLIQFQNNGVVDDSQLPKDRFSAERLKGVDSTLKIQPAKLEDSAVYLCASTLSGAGELFFGEGSRLTVL.

The chain recombines TRBV29-1 with TRBJ2-1, with D possibly being TRBD2 (6 bases). CDR3 length: 14 residues. Trimming left V 4 bases short and J 7 bases short, with 17 bases between. The germline CDR1 and CDR2 sequences are SQVTM and ANQGSEA. CDR3 sequence: CSVVGGNGMNEQFF. The CDR3 region has the DNA TGCAGCGTTGTGGGCGGGAACGGGATGAATGAGCAGTTCTTC.

This clone was counted between two and nine times. The chain is built from TRBV2 and TRBJ1-2; TRBD1 matches at 7 bases. Germline-derived CDR1 and CDR2 are SNHLY and FYNNEI. The CDR3 length is 14 residues. J lost 0 bases, V lost 3 bases, and 1 base had no gene match. CDR3 residues: CASSDQGANYGYTF. DNA for the CDR3: TGTGCCAGCAGTGACCAGGGGGCTAACTATGGCTACACCTTC.

The rearrangement joins TRBV6-5 to TRBJ2-7, with TRBD2 matching over 10 bases. CDR3 length: 15 amino acids. CDR1 MNHEY and CDR2 SVGAGI come from the germline V gene. J lost 3 bases, V lost 7 bases, and 9 bases had no gene match. Written as DNA, the CDR3 is TGTGCCAGCACCCTTTACCCTAGCGGGAGCTACGAGCAGTACTTC. Amino acids: CASTLYPSGSYEQYF.

The CDR3 DNA sequence: TGTGCCAGCAGCTTGTGGGGTAGCGAAGCGGACGAGCAGTTCTTC. As protein: CASSLWGSEADEQFF. V gene TRBV5-6 combines with J gene TRBJ2-1, with a possible D match to TRBD2 (5 bases). CDR1 SGHDT and CDR2 YYEEEE come from the germline V gene. V lost 1 base to trimming and J lost 10 bases, with 18 bases between them. CDR3 length: 15 residues.

The rearrangement links TRBV10-2 to TRBJ2-2; 8 bases are shared with TRBD1. The CDR3 length is 15 residues. The V gene end was trimmed by 6 bases and the J gene end by 2 bases; junction bases not matched to a gene: 5. Germline CDR1 WSHSY, CDR2 SAAADI. CDR3 amino acids: CASRETGGNTGELFF. In DNA form, the CDR3 reads TGCGCCAGCAGGGAAACAGGGGGTAACACCGGGGAGCTGTTTTTT.

This clone was observed a handful of times. The chain joins TRBV9 to TRBJ1-2; D gene ambiguous. The CDR3 is made up of 12 amino acids. Germline CDR1 is SGDLS and CDR2 is YYNGEE. V shed 4 bases and J shed 2 bases, with 6 bases lying between them. The CDR3 nucleotides read TGTGCCAGCAGCAGGGAGAACTATGGCTACACCTTC. This translates into CASSRENYGYTF.

The V call is TRBV11-2, the J call TRBJ2-1; 7 bases agree with TRBD2. The V segment lost 6 bases and the J segment 3 bases; nucleotides outside the gene matches: 8. The germline V gene encodes CDR1 SGHAT and CDR2 FQNNGV. The CDR3 is made up of 15 amino acids. This chain's CDR3 is CASRRPGLLYNEQFF. DNA of the CDR3: TGTGCCAGCAGGAGACCGGGACTACTCTACAATGAGCAGTTCTTC. Variable domain in full (rest from reference TRBV11-2 and TRBJ2-1): EAGVAQSPRYKIIEKRQSVAFWCNPISGHATLYWYQQILGQGPKLLIQFQNNGVVDDSQLPKDRFSAERLKGVDSTLKIQPAKLEDSAVYLCASRRPGLLYNEQFFGPGTRLTVL.

This chain uses TRBV5-1 with TRBJ2-3; 12 bases fit TRBD2. Germline loops: CDR1 SGHRS, CDR2 YFSETQ. CDR3 length: 15 amino acids. Trimming removed 5 bases from V and 5 bases from J; junction bases left unmatched: 6. In DNA form, the CDR3 reads TGCGCCAGCAGGGAAGGGGGACTAGCGGGAGATACGCAGTATTTT. This sequence encodes CASREGGLAGDTQYF.

This clone came up a few times. The chain recombines TRBV5-8 with TRBJ2-1, with D maybe TRBD1 (6 bases). The V gene lost 6 bases and the J gene lost 6 bases, with 25 bases spanning the gap. There are 17 residues in the CDR3. Germline V gives CDR1 SGHTS, CDR2 YDEGEE. As DNA, the CDR3 is TGTGCCAGCATCGGTGGTCCATCCTCCAGCAGGGGCAATGAGCAGTTCTTC. It translates to CASIGGPSSSRGNEQFF. The full variable domain, in which reference TRBV5-8 and TRBJ2-1 provide the parts outside the CDR3, is EAGVTQSPTHLIKTRGQQATLRCSPISGHTSVYWYQQALGLGLQFLLWYDEGEERNRGNFPPRFSGRQFPNYSSELNVNALELEDSALYLCASIGGPSSSRGNEQFFGPGTRLTVL.

This chain connects TRBV7-2 to TRBJ1-1; D is unresolved. V was trimmed by 2 bases and J by 4 bases, leaving 11 bases between them. This CDR3 spans 14 amino acids. Germline CDR1 is SGHTA and CDR2 is FQGNSA. This chain's CDR3 is CASSLNGLSTEAFF. DNA of the CDR3: TGTGCCAGCAGCTTAAATGGCTTATCCACTGAAGCTTTCTTT. The whole variable domain, remainder taken from reference TRBV7-2 and TRBJ1-1, is GAGVSQSPSNKVTEKGKDVELRCDPISGHTALYWYRQSLGQGLEFLIYFQGNSAPDKSGLPSDRFSAERTGGSVSTLTIQRTQQEDSAVYLCASSLNGLSTEAFFGQGTRLTVV.

As DNA, the CDR3 is TGTGCCAGCAGTGGAGGGACAGGGGGTGGTAATGAGCAGTTCTTC. Translating it yields CASSGGTGGGNEQFF. The chain uses TRBV6-1 and TRBJ2-1; 11 nucleotides agree with TRBD1. The CDR3 totals 15 residues. Germline loops: CDR1 MNHNS, CDR2 SASEGT. Trimming cost V 4 bases and J 7 bases; bases outside gene matches: 6.

The CDR3 region has the DNA TGTGCCAGCCGACTAGCGGGAGGGGGAGAGACCCAGTACTTC. It is translated as CASRLAGGGETQYF. J is TRBJ2-5 and V is TRBV19; 14 positions agree with TRBD2. The germline gives CDR1 LNHDA, CDR2 SQIVND (reference sequence). Unmatched junction bases numbered 4, after V lost 9 bases and J lost 4 bases. The CDR3 is made up of 14 amino acids. Using reference TRBV19 and TRBJ2-5 for the parts outside the CDR3, the full variable domain is DGGITQSPKYLFRKEGQNVTLSCEQNLNHDAMYWYRQDPGQGLRLIYYSQIVNDFQKGDIAEGYSVSREKKESFPLTVTSAQKNPTAFYLCASRLAGGGETQYFGPGTRLLVL.

The V gene is TRBV11-2, the J gene TRBJ2-1; 10 bases match TRBD2. Germline CDR1 and CDR2: SGHAT and FQNNGV. After removal of 0 bases from V and 6 bases from J, the junction contained 14 bases not matched to a gene. The CDR3 consists of 19 residues. The CDR3 bases are TGTGCCAGCAGCTTAGAGGAAAAAGGTTGGCTAGCGGGAGTCAATGAGCAGTTCTTC. It translates to CASSLEEKGWLAGVNEQFF.

This chain connects TRBV21-1 to TRBJ2-7; the D call TRBD1 from the table was never checked on the DNA. TRBV21-1 is noted as a pseudogene. The CDR3 sequence is 14 residues long. This CDR3 is CASGDRGLGYEQYF. As DNA, the CDR3 is TGTGCCAGCGGCGACAGGGGGCTGGGGTACGAGCAGTACTTC.

The chain is built from TRBV6-1 and TRBJ2-7; possible D gene TRBD2, 6 bases. Germline CDR1 is MNHNS and CDR2 is SASEGT. This CDR3 has 14 amino acids. The ends were cut back, 4 bases at V and 2 bases at J, with 12 bases in the middle. CDR3 sequence (DNA): TGTGCCAGCAGTGTCCGGGACTCCACCTACGAGCAGTACTTC. Translating it yields CASSVRDSTYEQYF.

Turning to this clone: The junction and the germline gene differ at one end; a read error may be behind it. The genes are TRBV7-7 and TRBJ2-5, with a possible D match to TRBD1 (6 bases). The CDR3 has 14 residues. Germline V gives CDR1 SSHAT, CDR2 FNYEAQ (reference sequence). The CDR3 sequence: CASSLVGQQETQYF. The CDR3 DNA is TGTGCTAGCAGCTTAGTCGGACAGCAAGAGACCCAGTACTTC.

The chain couples TRBV5-4 to TRBJ2-7; TRBD1 might be the D (5 bases). Deletions cut 0 bases from V and 2 bases from J, with 12 bases between. CDR1 SGHNT and CDR2 YYREEE come from the germline V gene (reference sequence). CDR3 length: 15 residues. The CDR3 is CASSLERQGPYEQYF. The CDR3, as DNA: TGTGCCAGCAGCTTGGAAAGGCAGGGCCCCTACGAGCAGTACTTC.

This chain connects TRBV5-1 to TRBJ2-3, with 8 bases matching TRBD2. CDR3 length: 13 amino acids. Germline V CDR1 and CDR2: SGHRS, YFSETQ. V lost 4 bases and J lost 6; bases outside the gene matches: 4. CDR3 nucleotides: TGCGCCAGCAGCCGCAGCGGGAGTGATACGCAGTATTTT. Amino acids: CASSRSGSDTQYF. Variable domain in full (rest from reference TRBV5-1 and TRBJ2-3): KAGVTQTPRYLIKTRGQQVTLSCSPISGHRSVSWYQQTPGQGLQFLFEYFSETQRNKGNFPGRFSGRQFSNSRSEMNVSTLELGDSALYLCASSRSGSDTQYFGPGTRLTVL.

This rearrangement joins TRBV14 to TRBJ2-1, with 13 bases matching TRBD2. J was trimmed by 7 bases and V by 3 bases; bases with no gene match: 9. CDR1 SGHDN and CDR2 FVKESK come from the germline V gene. This CDR3 spans 17 amino acids. CDR3 region: CASSHHMTSGRSNEQFF. CDR3 nucleotide sequence: TGTGCCAGCAGCCACCATATGACTAGCGGGAGGTCTAATGAGCAGTTCTTC. The full variable domain, completed using reference TRBV14 and TRBJ2-1, is EAGVTQFPSHSVIEKGQTVTLRCDPISGHDNLYWYRRVMGKEIKFLLHFVKESKQDESGMPNNRFLAERTGGTYSTLKVQPAELEDSGVYFCASSHHMTSGRSNEQFFGPGTRLTVL.

This rearrangement joins TRBV19 to TRBJ2-2, with a tentative D call TRBD1 (5 bases). CDR1 is LNHDA and CDR2 is SQIVND in the germline V gene (reference sequence). The CDR3 is made up of 14 amino acids. V was trimmed by 7 bases and J by 6 bases, leaving 15 bases between them. Here the CDR3 reads CASTTVYPSGELFF. CDR3 sequence (DNA): TGTGCCAGTACGACAGTTTACCCCTCCGGGGAGCTGTTTTTT.

The CDR3 sequence: CASSPRGLGYNEQFF. In DNA, the CDR3 is TGTGCCAGCAGCCCCCGGGGACTAGGATACAATGAGCAGTTCTTC. The chain uses TRBV9 and TRBJ2-1, with 8 bases matching TRBD2. V trimming: 4 bases; J trimming: 4 bases; junction bases outside the gene matches: 7. CDR3 length: 15 amino acids. The V gene's germline CDR1 is SGDLS and CDR2 YYNGEE.

The table lists this clone with a few counts. V is TRBV5-1 and J is TRBJ2-4; TRBD2 is a possible D gene (5 bases). Germline loops: CDR1 SGHRS, CDR2 YFSETQ. This CDR3 has 16 amino acids. V lost 7 bases and J 3 bases, leaving 20 bases between the germline ends. The CDR3 spells CASSTWRSDGKNIQYF. The CDR3 coding sequence is TGCGCCAGCTCCACGTGGAGGTCGGACGGCAAAAACATTCAGTACTTC.